What follows are 30 T cell receptor beta chains derived from one specimen sequenced in a study of immune evolution from preneoplasia to lung adenocarcinoma. The data were produced by immunoSEQ multiplex PCR, yet TCRdb's version contains in-frame clones alone and is incomplete. The sample holds about 6,300 clones, over 80% seen once. Specimen: FFPE lung adenocarcinoma in situ tissue. The receptors here all came from a donor older than 65 with lung adenocarcinoma.

The chain combines TRBV28 with TRBJ1-1; no firm D call. V was pared by 5 bases and J by 3 bases, with 10 bases between. Germline V gene lookup returns CDR1 MDHEN and CDR2 SYDVKM. The CDR3 length is 13 residues. The CDR3 sequence: CASSDRTYTEAFF. The CDR3 bases are TGTGCCAGCAGTGACCGGACTTACACTGAAGCTTTCTTT.

V gene TRBV7-2 combines with J gene TRBJ2-3; D not resolved. Germline V gene data show CDR1 as SGHTA and CDR2 as FQGNSA. V was pared by 0 bases and J by 7 bases, with 2 bases between. This CDR3 contains 11 residues. CDR3 amino acids: CASSLANTQYF. The DNA of the CDR3 is TGTGCCAGCAGCTTAGCGAATACGCAGTATTTT.

CDR3 DNA: TGTGCCAGCAGCTTGGAAGGGATACTCAATCAGCCCCAGCATTTT. The encoded protein is CASSLEGILNQPQHF. The rearrangement uses TRBV5-8 and TRBJ1-5; no firm D call. This CDR3 contains 15 residues. Germline lookup yields CDR1 SGHTS and CDR2 YDEGEE. The germline V and J ends were trimmed by 0 bases and 3 bases, with 10 bases remaining between them.

This chain connects TRBV5-1 to TRBJ2-1; no reliable D call. Germline loops: CDR1 SGHRS, CDR2 YFSETQ. V was cut by 6 bases and J by 1 base, with 11 bases left in between. The CDR3 runs 14 residues. CDR3 in DNA: TGCGCCAGCACTTCCTCCGGGTCCTACAATGAGCAGTTCTTC. Its translation: CASTSSGSYNEQFF.

The genes are TRBV5-4 and TRBJ2-7; tentative D call: TRBD2 (6 bases). The length of the CDR3 is 14 residues. Germline V gene data show CDR1 as SGHNT and CDR2 as YYREEE (reference sequence). Between the trimmed V and J ends, which lost 1 base and 6 bases, there was a span of 14 bases. This CDR3 reads CASSLTGVGREQYF. The CDR3 nucleotides are TGTGCCAGCAGCTTGACGGGGGTGGGACGCGAGCAGTACTTC.

V and J are TRBV5-1 and TRBJ1-1, with 7 positions matching TRBD1. This CDR3 contains 13 residues. V lost 5 bases and J lost 8; bases outside the gene matches: 9. The V gene's germline CDR1 is SGHRS and CDR2 YFSETQ. CDR3 loop: CASSLGAGQEAFF. CDR3 nucleotides: TGCGCCAGCAGTTTAGGCGCGGGACAGGAAGCTTTCTTT. Supplemented by reference TRBV5-1 and TRBJ1-1, the full variable domain reads KAGVTQTPRYLIKTRGQQVTLSCSPISGHRSVSWYQQTPGQGLQFLFEYFSETQRNKGNFPGRFSGRQFSNSRSEMNVSTLELGDSALYLCASSLGAGQEAFFGQGTRLTVV.

The chain uses TRBV10-1 and TRBJ2-7, with D possibly TRBD1 on 5 matching bases. The germline gives CDR1 WNHNN, CDR2 SYGVQD (reference sequence). Trimming stripped 2 bases from V and 6 bases from J, with 17 bases between. The CDR3 extends over 15 amino acids. The CDR3 DNA is TGCGCCAGCAGTGAGATCGGTCAGGGTAAGGCCGAGCAGTACTTC. It is translated as CASSEIGQGKAEQYF.

The chain carries TRBV30 and TRBJ2-2; 10 nucleotides line up with TRBD2. The CDR3 contains 19 residues. Per germline, CDR1 GTSNPN and CDR2 SVGIG (reference sequence). Unmatched junction bases numbered 19, after V lost 3 bases and J lost 6 bases. CDR3 sequence: CAWRPRIPTGTSEAGELFF. For the CDR3, the DNA is TGTGCCTGGAGACCCCGGATCCCCACCGGGACTAGCGAGGCCGGGGAGCTGTTTTTT.

The chain carries TRBV19 and TRBJ1-4, with TRBD1 matching 7 bases. The CDR3 has 15 residues. V lost 3 bases and J lost 3; bases outside the gene matches: 4. Germline CDR1 and CDR2: LNHDA and SQIVND (reference sequence). CDR3 sequence reads: CASSMGQKPNEKLFF. The CDR3 DNA reads TGTGCCAGTAGTATGGGACAGAAACCTAATGAAAAACTGTTTTTT.

The CDR3 spells CASSPVGLGGSYEQYF. Written as DNA, the CDR3 is TGTGCCAGCTCACCAGTCGGTCTAGGGGGCTCCTACGAGCAGTACTTC. The chain is built from TRBV18 and TRBJ2-5; maybe TRBD1 (6 bases). The end of the DNA is better explained by TRBJ2-7, so the J call may be wrong. The CDR3 spans 16 residues. The germline V gene encodes CDR1 KGHSH and CDR2 LQKENI.

The chain couples TRBV29-1 to TRBJ1-1; D possibly corresponds to TRBD1 (6 bases). Germline V gene sequence: CDR1 SQVTM, CDR2 ANQGSEA. CDR3 length: 18 residues. Trimming cost V 0 bases and J 1 base, with 21 bases left between them. DNA for the CDR3: TGCAGCGTTGAAGACAGTATTCTGACAGGACATCCGAACACTGAAGCTTTCTTT. Translation: CSVEDSILTGHPNTEAFF. The full variable domain, with the rest looked up from reference TRBV29-1 and TRBJ1-1, is SAVISQKPSRDICQRGTSLTIQCQVDSQVTMMFWYRQQPGQSLTLIATANQGSEATYESGFVIDKFPISRPNLTFSTLTVSNMSPEDSSIYLCSVEDSILTGHPNTEAFFGQGTRLTVV.

The J gene is TRBJ1-5, the V gene TRBV19; 7 bases line up with TRBD1. This CDR3 is built from 16 residues. The trim removed 5 bases at V and 2 bases at J, leaving 9 bases unmatched. Per germline, CDR1 LNHDA and CDR2 SQIVND (reference sequence). Here the CDR3 DNA reads TGTGCCAGTAGTTCCAGACAGGGTGGTGGCAATCAGCCCCAGCATTTT. It specifies CASSSRQGGGNQPQHF.

The genes are TRBV5-1 and TRBJ1-2; no reliable D call. V lost 0 bases and J lost 4, with 13 bases in between. Germline V gene data show CDR1 as SGHRS and CDR2 as YFSETQ. CDR3 length: 15 residues. CDR3 sequence reads: CASSLALGDTYGYTF. The CDR3 DNA is TGCGCCAGCAGCTTGGCCCTTGGGGATACCTATGGCTACACCTTC.

The CDR3 DNA reads as TGTGCCAGCAGCTTAGGTAGCGGAGGGAAGTACTTC. Protein: CASSLGSGGKYF. This sequence joins TRBV7-9 and TRBJ2-5; perhaps TRBD2 as D (6 bases). V was clipped by 1 base and J by 12 bases, with 12 bases between them. Germline loops: CDR1 SEHNR, CDR2 FQNEAQ (reference sequence). The length of the CDR3 is 12 residues.

The chain is built from TRBV10-3 and TRBJ1-3; no firm D call. Trimming pared 2 bases from V and 4 bases from J, leaving 6 bases between. CDR1 is ENHRY and CDR2 is SYGVKD in the germline V gene. CDR3 length equals 13 residues. The CDR3 DNA reads as TGTGCCATCAGTGAGGCCACAGGAAACACCATATATTTT. Its translation: CAISEATGNTIYF.

The chain joins TRBV10-3 to TRBJ2-7; 11 bases map to TRBD1. The CDR3 length is 13 residues. Germline values: CDR1 ENHRY, CDR2 SYGVKD. V dropped 5 bases and J dropped 6; count of bases not matched to a gene: 3. CDR3 coding DNA: TGTGCCATCAGTTCGGGACAGGGGGTCGAGCAGTACTTC. It encodes CAISSGQGVEQYF.

The chain joins TRBV6-1 to TRBJ2-2; D not resolved. The CDR3 is 14 amino acids. V lost 7 bases, J lost 0 bases, and 9 bases lay in between. Germline lookup yields CDR1 MNHNS and CDR2 SASEGT. The CDR3 coding sequence is TGTGCCAGCATAGGCCAAACGAACACCGGGGAGCTGTTTTTT. Residues: CASIGQTNTGELFF.

The V gene is TRBV2, the J gene TRBJ1-5, with TRBD1 as a possible D gene (6 bases). The germline V and J ends were trimmed by 7 bases and 4 bases, with 14 bases remaining between them. Looked up from germline, CDR1 is SNHLY and CDR2 is FYNNEI. This CDR3 is built from 14 residues. The CDR3 here is CASMSGVGNQPQHF. CDR3 DNA: TGTGCCAGCATGTCAGGGGTAGGTAATCAGCCCCAGCATTTT. Combining the CDR3 with reference TRBV2 and TRBJ1-5 gives the whole variable domain EPEVTQTPSHQVTQMGQEVILRCVPISNHLYFYWYRQILGQKVEFLVSFYNNEISEKSEIFDDQFSVERPDGSNFTLKIRSTKLEDSAMYFCASMSGVGNQPQHFGDGTRLSIL.

This chain links TRBV7-2 with TRBJ2-7, with 10 bases identical to TRBD2. V shed 1 base and J 4 bases; nucleotides not matched to a gene: 16. The CDR3 contains 19 residues. The germline gives CDR1 SGHTA, CDR2 FQGNSA. The CDR3: CASSLGRASGRGTRYEQYF. The CDR3 nucleotides are TGTGCCAGCAGCTTAGGTCGGGCTAGCGGGAGAGGAACTAGGTACGAGCAGTACTTC.

The chain links TRBV6-5 to TRBJ2-4; maybe TRBD1 (7 bases). The CDR3 runs to 14 residues. The germline V and J ends were trimmed by 2 bases and 10 bases, with 15 bases remaining between them. CDR1 and CDR2 from the germline V gene are MNHEY and SVGAGI. The CDR3 here is CASSYQEQGGIQYF. For the CDR3, the DNA is TGTGCCAGCAGTTACCAGGAGCAGGGGGGAATTCAGTACTTC.

This clone was observed a single time. V gene TRBV5-4 combines with J gene TRBJ1-2; D is undetermined. The V gene lost 0 bases and the J gene lost 8 bases, with 11 bases spanning the gap. The CDR3 is 13 residues long. CDR1 is SGHNT and CDR2 is YYREEE in the germline V gene (reference sequence). The chain's CDR3 is CASSLGSGRGYTF. The CDR3 DNA reads TGTGCCAGCAGCTTGGGGTCGGGGAGGGGCTACACCTTC.

The chain has TRBV19 and TRBJ1-1, with D unresolved. Germline assignment: CDR1 LNHDA and CDR2 SQIVND (reference sequence). V shed 0 bases and J shed 7 bases, with 12 bases lying between them. The CDR3 runs 14 residues. CDR3 protein: CASSIDGRTFEAFF. CDR3 DNA sequence: TGTGCCAGTAGTATAGATGGCAGAACTTTTGAAGCTTTCTTT.

This chain links TRBV15 with TRBJ2-1, with D unresolved. This CDR3 has 13 amino acids. From germline, CDR1 is LNHNV and CDR2 YYDKDF (reference sequence). V lost 0 bases and J 15 bases, leaving 15 bases between the germline ends. In DNA form, the CDR3 reads TGTGCCACCAGCAGAGACTCTCACCAGCCGCCGTTCTTC. This translates into CATSRDSHQPPFF.

In its sample, this clone was seen a few times. This rearrangement joins TRBV11-3 to TRBJ2-7; D gene uncertain. The CDR3 length is 11 residues. Germline CDR1 SGHNT, CDR2 YENEEA. The germline V and J ends were trimmed by 7 bases and 7 bases, with 11 bases remaining between them. The CDR3 spells CASTSGGEQYF. CDR3 nucleotides: TGTGCCAGCACCTCAGGTGGAGAGCAGTACTTC.

This clone came up a few times. The chain couples TRBV11-3 to TRBJ2-1; no reliable D call. V was shortened by 4 bases and J by 10 bases, with 14 bases between the two germline ends. CDR3 size: 13 residues. CDR1 and CDR2 (germline): SGHNT, YENEEA. The CDR3 loop reads CASSSPLHGEQFF. For the CDR3, the DNA is TGTGCCAGCAGCTCACCTTTACACGGCGAGCAGTTCTTC.

This clone was recorded a few times. V usage is TRBV4-1 and J usage is TRBJ2-5; 11 bases match TRBD1. Germline V lookup: CDR1 MGHRA, CDR2 YSYEKL. The CDR3 covers 15 residues. The V segment lost 4 bases and the J segment 5 bases; nucleotides outside the gene matches: 6. In DNA form, the CDR3 reads TGCGCCAGCAGCCCCGGACAGGGGGCGTTGGAGACCCAGTACTTC. Protein: CASSPGQGALETQYF.

The V gene is TRBV6-1, the J gene TRBJ2-5; D unresolved. Germline V gene sequence: CDR1 MNHNS, CDR2 SASEGT. The CDR3 spans 11 residues. The V end was cut by 3 bases, the J end by 9 bases, with 8 bases between. CDR3 protein: CASSDPFAQYF. The CDR3 nucleotides read TGTGCCAGCAGTGACCCCTTCGCCCAGTACTTC.

The V call is TRBV9, the J call TRBJ1-5; D unclear. Germline CDR1 and CDR2: SGDLS and YYNGEE. This CDR3 is 14 amino acids long. V was pared by 4 bases and J by 4 bases, with 12 bases between. The CDR3: CASSPWGGNQPQHF. The DNA of the CDR3 is TGTGCCAGCAGCCCCTGGGGAGGGAATCAGCCCCAGCATTTT.

The chain joins TRBV7-8 to TRBJ2-2; D not resolved. V was pared by 1 base and J by 3 bases, with 15 bases between. CDR3 length: 17 amino acids. Germline V gene data show CDR1 as SGHVS and CDR2 as FQNEAQ. The CDR3 reads CASSLERWRLDTGELFF. CDR3 DNA sequence: TGTGCCAGCAGCTTAGAGAGATGGCGTCTTGACACCGGGGAGCTGTTTTTT.

The V gene is TRBV7-6, the J gene TRBJ1-4; the D is unclear. The CDR3 is made up of 14 amino acids. With 0 bases removed from V and 8 bases from J, the gap between germline ends came to 10 bases. Germline V gene sequence: CDR1 SGHVS, CDR2 FNYEAQ. This CDR3 reads CASSLAVAGEKLFF. The CDR3 DNA is TGTGCCAGCAGCTTAGCGGTAGCGGGGGAAAAACTGTTTTTT.